The 15 T cell receptor beta chains given below trace back to one sample, sequenced in a study of glioma-infiltrating T cells after dendritic cell vaccination. The time point: after dendritic cell vaccination, including at tumor progression/relapse. The table came from immunoSEQ multiplex PCR; TCRdb's copy has only in-frame clones and leaves some out. The profile shows 75,000 to 85,000 clones, around 87% of them singletons. The sample was blood, taken after dendritic cell vaccination. These TCRs come from a human donor with glioblastoma.

The J gene is TRBJ1-1, the V gene TRBV5-1; TRBD1 might be the D (5 bases). Trimming removed 2 bases at V and 0 bases at J, with 20 bases between. There are 18 residues in the CDR3. Germline V CDR1 and CDR2: SGHRS, YFSETQ. The CDR3 DNA reads TGCGCCAGCAGCTTACAGCCTAGGGGAAGGGCCATGAACACTGAAGCTTTCTTT. This codes for CASSLQPRGRAMNTEAFF.

The gene calls are TRBV5-1 and TRBJ2-7; weak D call: TRBD1 (7 bases). The ends were cut back, 3 bases at V and 4 bases at J, with 20 bases in the middle. The CDR3 is made up of 16 amino acids. From germline, CDR1 is SGHRS and CDR2 YFSETQ. The CDR3 spells CASSSGGTARSYEQYF. CDR3 DNA sequence: TGCGCCAGCAGCTCCGGCGGGACAGCTCGAAGTTACGAGCAGTACTTC.

The J gene is TRBJ2-1, the V gene TRBV30; D not certain. The CDR3 has 10 amino acids. Germline V gene data show CDR1 as GTSNPN and CDR2 as SVGIG (reference sequence). The V gene lost 5 bases and the J gene lost 7 bases, with 6 bases spanning the gap. CDR3 in DNA: TGTGCCTGGGAGATGAATGAGCAGTTCTTC. Protein product: CAWEMNEQFF. The variable domain in full, completed from reference TRBV30 and TRBJ2-1, reads SQTIHQWPATLVQPVGSPLSLECTVEGTSNPNLYWYRQAAGRGLQLLFYSVGIGQISSEVPQNLSASRPQDRQFILSSKKLLLSDSGFYLCAWEMNEQFFGPGTRLTVL.

The rearrangement joins TRBV6-1 to TRBJ2-1; D perhaps matches TRBD2 (6 bases). This CDR3 comprises 15 residues. Between the trimmed V and J ends, which lost 3 bases and 8 bases, there was a span of 17 bases. Germline-derived CDR1 and CDR2 are MNHNS and SASEGT. CDR3 nucleotide sequence: TGTGCCAGCAGTGAGGACTACGGCGGGTCCGATGAGCAGTTCTTC. Its translation: CASSEDYGGSDEQFF.

V is TRBV25-1 and J is TRBJ1-1; D not resolved. The CDR3 totals 14 residues. The germline gives CDR1 MGHDK, CDR2 SYGVNS. The V end was cut by 3 bases, the J end by 5 bases, with 13 bases between. The CDR3 region is CASSDPSGGTEAFF. The CDR3 DNA reads TGTGCCAGCAGTGACCCCTCCGGTGGTACTGAAGCTTTCTTT. Filled out from reference TRBV25-1 and TRBJ1-1, the complete variable domain reads EADIYQTPRYLVIGTGKKITLECSQTMGHDKMYWYQQDPGMELHLIHYSYGVNSTEKGDLSSESTVSRIRTEHFPLTLESARPSHTSQYLCASSDPSGGTEAFFGQGTRLTVV.

V is TRBV6-1 and J is TRBJ1-5; no firm D call. Germline-derived CDR1 and CDR2 are MNHNS and SASEGT. V was pared by 1 base and J by 1 base, with 8 bases between. The CDR3 loop spans 15 amino acids. CDR3 coding DNA: TGTGCCAGCAGTGAAGAGCCCTGGAGCAATCAGCCCCAGCATTTT. Amino acids: CASSEEPWSNQPQHF.

The CDR3 DNA reads TGTGCCAGCAGCCCGGGGACTAGCGGTTCCTACGAGCAGTACTTC. As protein: CASSPGTSGSYEQYF. The J gene is TRBJ2-7, the V gene TRBV7-2, with 11 positions matching TRBD2. The CDR3 is 15 residues long. Germline V CDR1 and CDR2: SGHTA, FQGNSA. Trimming took 5 bases from V and 1 from J; bases not matched to a gene: 4.

The chain has TRBV11-2 and TRBJ1-5; D gene unclear. V gave up 2 bases and J gave up 2 bases, with 7 bases separating them. The CDR3 covers 14 residues. Germline loops: CDR1 SGHAT, CDR2 FQNNGV. The DNA for the CDR3 is TGTGCCAGCAGCTTATCGGGTCGCAATCAGCCCCAGCATTTT. This codes for CASSLSGRNQPQHF.

CDR3 DNA sequence: TGTGCCAGCAGTCCACACTCCCCCGCGGGACTCTACAATGAGCAGTTCTTC. The encoded protein is CASSPHSPAGLYNEQFF. The chain joins TRBV2 to TRBJ2-1; tentatively, D is TRBD2 (6 bases). The length of the CDR3 is 17 residues. V was clipped by 5 bases and J by 3 bases, with 20 bases between them. CDR1 SNHLY and CDR2 FYNNEI come from the germline V gene.

The chain couples TRBV4-1 to TRBJ1-2, with D possibly matching TRBD1 (6 bases). Trimming took off 3 bases at V and 4 bases at J, with 12 bases between the two ends. This CDR3 has 14 residues. Germline CDR1 MGHRA, CDR2 YSYEKL. DNA for the CDR3: TGCGCCAGCAGCCAGCCCGGACAGATCTATGGCTACACCTTC. This codes for CASSQPGQIYGYTF.

The CDR3 nucleotides are TGCGCCAGCAGCCAAGGATCTGGCAGGGGTGGGACCTTGGGCACAGATACGCAGTATTTT. This encodes CASSQGSGRGGTLGTDTQYF. J is TRBJ2-3 and V is TRBV4-1; D possibly corresponds to TRBD1 (6 bases). The CDR3 loop spans 20 amino acids. CDR1 is MGHRA, CDR2 YSYEKL, per germline. Trimming pared 1 base from V and 1 base from J, leaving 24 bases between.

This clone was picked up a small number of times. V gene TRBV2 combines with J gene TRBJ1-3; D is unclear. V shed 7 bases and J shed 4 bases, with 11 bases lying between them. CDR3 length: 13 residues. The germline CDR1 and CDR2 sequences are SNHLY and FYNNEI. This CDR3 reads CASNPWEGNTIYF. Here the CDR3 DNA reads TGTGCCAGCAACCCCTGGGAGGGAAACACCATATATTTT. The variable domain in full, completed from reference TRBV2 and TRBJ1-3, reads EPEVTQTPSHQVTQMGQEVILRCVPISNHLYFYWYRQILGQKVEFLVSFYNNEISEKSEIFDDQFSVERPDGSNFTLKIRSTKLEDSAMYFCASNPWEGNTIYFGEGSWLTVV.

The rearrangement joins TRBV6-5 to TRBJ2-7; weak D call: TRBD1 (6 bases). The CDR3 sequence is 14 residues long. In germline, CDR1 is MNHEY, CDR2 SVGAGI. The V end lost 2 bases, the J end lost 0 bases, and 8 bases lay between the germline ends. The CDR3 DNA reads as TGTGCCAGCAGTTACGGGACACACTCCTACGAGCAGTACTTC. It specifies CASSYGTHSYEQYF.

This rearrangement joins TRBV5-1 to TRBJ2-2, with 8 positions matching TRBD2. CDR1 and CDR2 (germline): SGHRS, YFSETQ. Trimming cost V 3 bases and J 6 bases; bases outside gene matches: 4. The CDR3 covers 14 residues. The DNA for the CDR3 is TGCGCCAGCAGCTCCGGGGGGGGTGCCGGGGAGCTGTTTTTT. Translating it yields CASSSGGGAGELFF.

This chain connects TRBV7-2 to TRBJ2-1, with D possibly being TRBD2 (6 bases). CDR3 length: 13 residues. CDR1 is SGHTA and CDR2 is FQGNSA in the germline V gene. V lost 6 bases to trimming and J lost 8 bases, with 14 bases between them. The CDR3 DNA reads TGTGCCAGCAGTTGGGAGGAGCAAGATGAGCAGTTCTTC. Translation gives CASSWEEQDEQFF.